This TCR beta chain was found in a study of T cells in Graves' hyperthyroidism and ophthalmopathy. Patients counted as stable if ophthalmopathy did not develop within 18 months. Researchers amplified the TCR beta CDR3 regions from RNA transcripts. RT-PCR in the first round (using the HTBI primer set) targeted the TCR CDR3. TCRdb itself ran the multiplex PCR reads through MiXCR, one entry per CDR3 protein. The table records approximately 330,000 distinct CDR3 sequences, 18% of them present only once. About this clonotype itself: Antigen: not known.

Whole-study results and caveats: The model forecast ophthalmopathy, anticipating it by a median around 6.4 months before onset.

The sample was blood. The clonotype comes from a woman in her 50s with Graves' hyperthyroidism.

For the CDR3, the DNA is TGTGCCAGCAGTGAATCAGCAGTTAACTATGGCTACACCTTC. Encoded protein: CASSESAVNYGYTF. This rearrangement joins TRBV25-1 to TRBJ1-2; no definite D call. The CDR3 loop spans 14 amino acids. The V end was cut by 1 base, the J end by 1 base, with 7 bases between. Germline loops: CDR1 MGHDK, CDR2 SYGVNS.